This T cell receptor beta chain was recovered during a study of blood T cells in healthy people across ages. Per germline, CDR1 SQVTM and CDR2 ANQGSEA. The V gene lost 0 bases and the J gene lost 6 bases, with 8 bases spanning the gap. The CDR3 has 12 amino acids. For the second PCR, which ran for about 6 to 11 cycles, a sample-barcoded 5' primer and a J-beta primer mix were used. TCRdb reprocessed the 5' RACE reads via MiXCR and lists one record per CDR3 protein. Here the sample spans fewer than 750,000 distinct CDR3 sequences, 40% to 50% being singletons. This clonotype has only a few counts. Its cognate antigen is unknown. General study results and limits: More naive CD4+ cells and higher diversity marked long-lived donors relative to aged donors.

Sequenced input: blood. The sequence came from a man aged 80 or over in good health. The rearrangement joins TRBV29-1 to TRBJ1-2, with D tentatively TRBD1 (6 bases). CDR3 amino acids: CSVEEQGHGYTF. CDR3 coding DNA: TGCAGCGTTGAAGAGCAGGGGCATGGCTACACCTTC. Full variable domain (rest looked up from reference TRBV29-1 and TRBJ1-2): SAVISQKPSRDICQRGTSLTIQCQVDSQVTMMFWYRQQPGQSLTLIATANQGSEATYESGFVIDKFPISRPNLTFSTLTVSNMSPEDSSIYLCSVEEQGHGYTFGSGTRLTVV.